Listed below are T cell receptor beta chains from one sample, sequenced in a study of cytomegalovirus exposure and HLA in healthy donors. The repertoire was sequenced with immunoSEQ multiplex PCR; TCRdb's copy has only in-frame clones and lacks some. The table has around 200,000 clones, around 67% seen once. Input material: PBMCs. The receptor set was obtained from a woman aged 25 to 39 in good health and CMV-seropositive. Both conserved end residues are part of each CDR3. A D gene is named only where the DNA matches it firmly. Size values are once, few and many counts, or a class for expanded clones, and some rows have none.

TRBD1,TRBJ2-1,few,TRBV28,TGTGCCAGCAGTTTACCCTTCGACAGGGACCATGAGCAGTTCTTC,CASSLPFDRDHEQFF
.,TRBJ2-5,.,TRBV7-6,TGTGCCAGCAGCCCGGGAGAGGTTCCAGAGACCCAGTACTTC,CASSPGEVPETQYF
.,TRBJ2-2,few,TRBV5-1,TGCGCCAGCAGCCCTGGGGCCCGGGAGCTGTTTTTT,CASSPGARELFF
TRBD2,TRBJ2-7,.,TRBV11-3,TGTGCCAGCAGCCTCTCTAGCGGGAGGGACTACGAGCAGTACTTC,CASSLSSGRDYEQYF
TRBD1,TRBJ1-1,.,TRBV25-1,TGTGCCACCCTGTCGTCTTACAGGGACAGAGCGAACACTGAAGCTTTCTTT,CATLSSYRDRANTEAFF
TRBD1,TRBJ1-1,.,TRBV28,TGTGCCAGCAGTTCGAACCCCGGGACAGGTGAAGCTTTCTTT,CASSSNPGTGEAFF
.,TRBJ1-1,.,TRBV5-1,TGCGCCAGCAGCTTGTGGCAGAACACTGAAGCTTTCTTT,CASSLWQNTEAFF
.,TRBJ2-7,.,TRBV7-9,TGTGCCAGCAGCCACCCCGGGGGTTGGGGAAACGAGCAGTACTTC,CASSHPGGWGNEQYF
.,TRBJ2-7,.,TRBV5-4,TGTGCCAGCAGCTTGGTGGCAGGTCGGGAGCAGTACTTC,CASSLVAGREQYF
TRBD1,TRBJ2-5,.,TRBV18,TGTGCCAGCTCACCCGGGACAGGGGTAGAGACCCAGTACTTC,CASSPGTGVETQYF
.,TRBJ1-2,.,TRBV7-8,TGTGCCAGCAGCCCTCGGACAGATAACTATGGCTACACCTTC,CASSPRTDNYGYTF
TRBD1,TRBJ1-1,.,TRBV6-5,TGTGCCAGCAGCTGGGACAGGGGGAACACTGAAGCTTTCTTT,CASSWDRGNTEAFF
.,TRBJ2-3,.,TRBV14,TGTGCCAGCAAAAGACTAGAGGTGGAAGATACGCAGTATTTT,CASKRLEVEDTQYF
.,TRBJ1-1,.,TRBV2,TGTGCCAGCAGCTTCGACACCCAAAACACTGAAGCTTTCTTT,CASSFDTQNTEAFF
.,TRBJ1-4,.,TRBV7-9,TGTGCCAGCAGCCCCCGAGCGGACGAAAAACTGTTTTTT,CASSPRADEKLFF